This TCR beta chain was found in a study of blood T cells in healthy people across ages. Ranging in age from roughly 6 to 95, the donors were healthy Caucasian individuals from Russia. The CDR3 totals 13 residues. V was trimmed by 6 bases and J by 5 bases, leaving 13 bases between them. A sample-barcoded 5' primer and a J-beta primer mix were used in a second PCR of roughly 7 to 11 cycles. The template-switch adaptor was a 5' adaptor with 12 random nucleotides. It tagged each cDNA molecule. TCRdb re-called the 5' RACE reads with MiXCR, one entry per CDR3 protein. The sample holds some 710,000 distinct CDR3 sequences, about a fifth seen once.

The specimen sequenced was blood. The sequence was collected from a man aged 65-85 years in good health. This chain uses TRBV12-3 or TRBV12-4 with TRBJ1-1; TRBD1 might be the D (5 bases). The chain's CDR3 is CASRWGVGTEAFF. Written as DNA, the CDR3 is TGTGCCAGCAGATGGGGGGTAGGAACTGAAGCTTTCTTT.